Shown below are 9 T cell receptor beta chains from a single sample sequenced in a study of PD-L1 blockade in urothelial cancer. Libraries were prepared by immunoSEQ multiplex PCR; TCRdb keeps only in-frame clonotypes and omits some of them. This sample has around 100,000 clones, with around 90% found just once. Sequences were derived from PBMCs, sampled around atezolizumab (anti-PD-L1) treatment. Receptor source: a woman aged 80 or older with urothelial cancer.

The sample holds a few counts of this clone. V gene TRBV5-5 combines with J gene TRBJ2-5; D is perhaps TRBD2 (6 bases). In germline, CDR1 is SGHKS, CDR2 YYEKEE (reference sequence). The V and J ends lost 7 bases and 4 bases respectively, with 23 bases between them. This CDR3 is built from 16 residues. Here the CDR3 reads CASQTGEMFYGETQYF. DNA for the CDR3: TGTGCCAGCCAAACGGGGGAGATGTTCTATGGAGAGACCCAGTACTTC. The complete variable domain, with remaining parts taken from reference TRBV5-5 and TRBJ2-5, reads DAGVTQSPTHLIKTRGQQVTLRCSPISGHKSVSWYQQVLGQGPQFIFQYYEKEERGRGNFPDRFSARQFPNYSSELNVNALLLGDSALYLCASQTGEMFYGETQYFGPGTRLLVL.

This chain uses TRBV30 with TRBJ2-7, with a possible D match to TRBD2 (6 bases). The germline gives CDR1 GTSNPN, CDR2 SVGIG (reference sequence). The V gene lost 4 bases and the J gene lost 5 bases, with 15 bases spanning the gap. The CDR3 has 13 amino acids. CDR3 protein: CAWNSGFVNEQYF. The CDR3 DNA follows: TGTGCCTGGAACAGCGGGTTCGTTAACGAGCAGTACTTC.

V gene TRBV7-9 combines with J gene TRBJ1-4; unclear D gene. The CDR3 loop spans 16 amino acids. Trimming shortened V by 5 bases and J by 5 bases, and 18 bases separated the two germline ends. The V gene's germline CDR1 is SEHNR and CDR2 FQNEAQ (reference sequence). The CDR3 spells CASSPPGPGTNEKLFF. DNA for the CDR3: TGTGCCAGCAGCCCCCCCGGTCCGGGAACAAATGAAAAACTGTTTTTT.

The rearrangement links TRBV28 to TRBJ2-1, with 10 bases lining up with TRBD2. CDR3 length: 16 amino acids. V lost 5 bases and J lost 1; bases outside the gene matches: 5. Germline V gene lookup returns CDR1 MDHEN and CDR2 SYDVKM. The CDR3 nucleotides are TGTGCCAGCAGTCCGCGGACTAGCGGATCCTACAATGAGCAGTTCTTC. It yields the protein CASSPRTSGSYNEQFF.

V is TRBV9 and J is TRBJ1-2; 7 bases match TRBD1. In germline, CDR1 is SGDLS, CDR2 YYNGEE. This CDR3 is 13 amino acids long. J gave up 6 bases and V 4 bases, and 6 bases lay outside the gene matches. The CDR3 here is CASSSGTGDGYTF. CDR3 in DNA: TGTGCCAGCAGCTCCGGAACAGGGGATGGCTACACCTTC. The whole variable domain, filled in from reference TRBV9 and TRBJ1-2, reads DSGVTQTPKHLITATGQRVTLRCSPRSGDLSVYWYQQSLDQGLQFLIQYYNGEERAKGNILERFSAQQFPDLHSELNLSSLELGDSALYFCASSSGTGDGYTFGSGTRLTVV.

This sequence joins TRBV27 and TRBJ2-3, with TRBD2 matching over 8 bases. The CDR3 totals 16 residues. After removal of 4 bases from V and 2 bases from J, the junction contained 8 bases not matched to a gene. Germline CDR1 MNHEY, CDR2 SMNVEV (reference sequence). CDR3 DNA sequence: TGTGCCAGCAGTTACGGTACTAGCGGCTACACAGATACGCAGTATTTT. This encodes CASSYGTSGYTDTQYF.

This sequence joins TRBV5-1 and TRBJ2-1, with TRBD1 identical over 12 bases. V was clipped by 7 bases and J by 5 bases; unmatched bases: 19. Germline CDR1 and CDR2: SGHRS and YFSETQ. This CDR3 is 19 amino acids long. CDR3 bases: TGCGCCAGCGCACTGGGGACAGGGGGCGCGGTACCCCAAAACAATGAGCAGTTCTTC. Protein sequence: CASALGTGGAVPQNNEQFF.

V gene TRBV7-2 combines with J gene TRBJ2-1; TRBD2 aligns across 8 bases. The V segment lost 6 bases and the J segment 10 bases; nucleotides outside the gene matches: 5. The CDR3 spans 12 residues. Germline values: CDR1 SGHTA, CDR2 FQGNSA. CDR3 DNA: TGTGCCAGCAGGTTGTTAGCGGGGGAGCAGTTCTTC. Amino acids: CASRLLAGEQFF. The full variable domain, its missing parts supplied by reference TRBV7-2 and TRBJ2-1, is GAGVSQSPSNKVTEKGKDVELRCDPISGHTALYWYRQSLGQGLEFLIYFQGNSAPDKSGLPSDRFSAERTGGSVSTLTIQRTQQEDSAVYLCASRLLAGEQFFGPGTRLTVL.

This chain uses TRBV18 with TRBJ1-3, with 8 bases lining up with TRBD1. V dropped 6 bases and J dropped 2; count of bases not matched to a gene: 6. CDR1 and CDR2 from the germline V gene are KGHSH and LQKENI. The CDR3 totals 15 residues. This chain's CDR3 is CASSATGEAGNTIYF. The CDR3 DNA reads as TGTGCCAGCTCGGCGACAGGGGAGGCTGGAAACACCATATATTTT.